Detailed here is one TCR beta chain. This entry belongs to a study of shared clonotypes between healthy human individuals. The assay was immunoSEQ multiplex PCR, and TCRdb's table has in-frame clones only and misses some. In the table there are around 440,000 clones, around 77% of which are singletons. The germline V gene encodes CDR1 SNHLY and CDR2 FYNNEI. The CDR3 consists of 14 residues. Trimming stripped 2 bases from V and 2 bases from J, with 10 bases between. The receptor's source is a middle-aged woman in good health. Some clones in this sample may be carry-over from other donors' samples. Sequencing was carried out using PBMCs. The V call is TRBV2, the J call TRBJ2-7; D may be TRBD2 (6 bases). CDR3 bases: TGTGCCAGCAGTGAAATGGGACTCACCTACGAGCAGTACTTC. This gives the protein CASSEMGLTYEQYF.